What follows are 23 T cell receptor beta chains derived from one specimen sequenced in a study of a mutant IDH1 vaccine in newly diagnosed glioma. Assay used: immunoSEQ multiplex PCR; TCRdb lists only in-frame clones, some missing. The table has approximately 67,000 clones, 84% seen once. This sample's time point: week 23, last vaccination. One vaccine dose held 300 ug of mutant IDH1 20-mer peptide and came with topical imiquimod. Which antigens these TCRs recognize remains unknown. Sequenced here: PBMCs, sampled from a glioma patient whose treatment included an IDH1 peptide vaccine. These TCRs come from a man between 18 and 29 years old with glioma.

This sequence joins TRBV5-5 and TRBJ2-1, with 10 bases lining up with TRBD2. CDR3 size: 17 residues. Germline V gene lookup returns CDR1 SGHKS and CDR2 YYEKEE (reference sequence). V lost 0 bases to trimming and J lost 3 bases; unmatched junction nucleotides: 6. This CDR3 reads CASSLAIAGGVYNEQFF. The CDR3 nucleotides are TGTGCCAGCAGCTTGGCAATAGCGGGGGGAGTCTACAATGAGCAGTTCTTC.

The rearrangement joins TRBV7-8 to TRBJ2-7, with 7 bases lining up with TRBD1. In germline, CDR1 is SGHVS, CDR2 FQNEAQ. This CDR3 spans 15 amino acids. Losses at the gene ends were 5 bases for V and 2 bases for J; bases not matched to a gene: 9. The CDR3 loop reads CASSTQGLGPYEQYF. DNA of the CDR3: TGTGCCAGCAGCACACAGGGGTTAGGGCCCTACGAGCAGTACTTC. Together with reference TRBV7-8 and TRBJ2-7, the CDR3 gives the full variable domain: GAGVSQSPRYKVAKRGQDVALRCDPISGHVSLFWYQQALGQGPEFLTYFQNEAQLDKSGLPSDRFFAERPEGSVSTLKIQRTQQEDSAVYLCASSTQGLGPYEQYFGPGTRLTVT.

The rearrangement uses TRBV6-1 and TRBJ1-1, with D perhaps matching TRBD1 (6 bases). Germline V gives CDR1 MNHNS, CDR2 SASEGT. The germline V and J ends were trimmed by 7 bases and 10 bases, with 16 bases remaining between them. The CDR3 has 12 amino acids. The CDR3, as DNA: TGTGCCAGCACCAGGGGACTCGGGGTAGCTTTCTTT. Its protein product is CASTRGLGVAFF.

The CDR3 reads CASSQKGVDRGETQYF. CDR3 DNA sequence: TGTGCCAGCAGCCAAAAAGGGGTGGACAGGGGAGAGACCCAGTACTTC. The chain joins TRBV11-3 to TRBJ2-5; 9 nucleotides line up with TRBD1. The germline V gene has CDR1 SGHNT and CDR2 YENEEA. V lost 5 bases, J lost 4 bases, and 11 bases stayed unmatched. The CDR3 is 16 amino acids.

The genes are TRBV2 and TRBJ1-1; TRBD1 agrees at 8 bases. CDR3 length equals 16 residues. Germline CDR1 SNHLY, CDR2 FYNNEI. Germline trimming cut 6 bases from V and 5 bases from J; bases unmatched to any gene: 14. The CDR3, as DNA: TGTGCCAGCAGCCGACAGGGGCTCGACCTTGGGACTGAAGCTTTCTTT. It yields the protein CASSRQGLDLGTEAFF.

The genes are TRBV29-1 and TRBJ2-7; TRBD1 aligns across 8 bases. This CDR3 has 15 residues. In germline, CDR1 is SQVTM, CDR2 ANQGSEA. V lost 3 bases to trimming and J lost 1 base; unmatched junction nucleotides: 8. DNA of the CDR3: TGCAGCGTTGACTTACCCGGGACAGGATCCTACGAGCAGTACTTC. Residues: CSVDLPGTGSYEQYF.

CDR3 coding DNA: TGTGCCAGCAGAGGCAGCTCCTACAATGAGCAGTTCTTC. It is translated as CASRGSSYNEQFF. This chain uses TRBV7-9 with TRBJ2-1; D ambiguous. There are 13 residues in the CDR3. V dropped 6 bases and J dropped 0 bases, with 6 bases sitting between them. The germline gives CDR1 SEHNR, CDR2 FQNEAQ (reference sequence).

CDR3 bases: TGCGCAACAACGAGCACCAGGGCGGCCGGGGAGCTGTTTTTT. Translated, it gives CATTSTRAAGELFF. The V and J genes are TRBV10-2 and TRBJ2-2; D is possibly TRBD1 (5 bases). CDR1 and CDR2 from the germline V gene are WSHSY and SAAADI. This CDR3 contains 14 residues.

V is TRBV21-1 and J is TRBJ2-2; TRBD1 was called by the table and not checked on the DNA. TRBV21-1 is termed a pseudogene. This CDR3 contains 18 residues. CDR3 bases: TGTGCCAGCAAGAGGAAGCAGCTTAGGACATCGAACACCGGGGAGCTGTTTTTT. It specifies CASKRKQLRTSNTGELFF.

The V and J genes are TRBV7-3 and TRBJ2-7; 9 nucleotides agree with TRBD2. The V segment lost 2 bases and the J segment 3 bases; nucleotides outside the gene matches: 17. Germline CDR1 is SGHTA and CDR2 is FQGTGA. The CDR3 extends over 19 amino acids. CDR3 amino acids: CASSLPWGPLAGYYYEQYF. The CDR3 DNA follows: TGTGCCAGCAGCTTACCTTGGGGCCCTCTAGCGGGGTACTACTACGAGCAGTACTTC.

In nucleotides, the CDR3 is TGTGCCAGCAGCCAGACTAGCGCCGATGGCAATGAGCAGTTCTTC. Translated, it gives CASSQTSADGNEQFF. This sequence joins TRBV4-2 and TRBJ2-1; 8 bases agree with TRBD2. The germline V gene has CDR1 LGHNA and CDR2 YNFKEQ. The trim removed 3 bases at V and 6 bases at J, leaving 7 bases unmatched. CDR3 length: 15 residues.

This clone was found once. This chain uses TRBV7-9 with TRBJ1-2, with a tentative D call TRBD1 (5 bases). The CDR3 covers 18 residues. CDR1 SEHNR and CDR2 FQNEAQ come from the germline V gene (reference sequence). Trimming pared 5 bases from V and 5 bases from J, leaving 27 bases between. This chain's CDR3 is CASSARPGGYLLGYGYTF. The DNA of the CDR3 is TGTGCCAGCAGCGCGCGCCCCGGGGGGTATCTTCTCGGATATGGCTACACCTTC. The complete variable domain, with remaining parts taken from reference TRBV7-9 and TRBJ1-2, reads DTGVSQNPRHKITKRGQNVTFRCDPISEHNRLYWYRQTLGQGPEFLTYFQNEAQLEKSRLLSDRFSAERPKGSFSTLEIQRTEQGDSAMYLCASSARPGGYLLGYGYTFGSGTRLTVV.

This sequence joins TRBV7-6 and TRBJ1-1; 7 bases align to TRBD1. This CDR3 is built from 14 residues. CDR1 SGHVS and CDR2 FNYEAQ come from the germline V gene. Germline trimming cut 2 bases from V and 5 bases from J; bases unmatched to any gene: 5. CDR3 region: CASSLQGETTEAFF. The CDR3 region has the DNA TGTGCCAGCAGCTTACAGGGGGAGACAACTGAAGCTTTCTTT.

The V call is TRBV10-3, the J call TRBJ2-1, with 9 bases lining up with TRBD2. The CDR3 runs 13 residues. Germline V gene sequence: CDR1 ENHRY, CDR2 SYGVKD. V was pared by 2 bases and J by 10 bases, with 3 bases of the junction left unmatched. The CDR3 coding sequence is TGTGCCATCAGTGAGGGACTAGCGAGCGAGCAGTTCTTC. Amino acid sequence: CAISEGLASEQFF.

This chain uses TRBV28 with TRBJ1-5; D may be TRBD1 (5 bases). V lost 3 bases and J lost 6, with 27 bases in between. The CDR3 contains 19 residues. In germline, CDR1 is MDHEN, CDR2 SYDVKM. CDR3 loop: CASSFLPSGQGPSRQPQHF. DNA for the CDR3: TGTGCCAGCAGTTTTCTCCCCTCAGGTCAGGGTCCATCTCGTCAGCCCCAGCATTTT.

The chain recombines TRBV5-1 with TRBJ2-1; TRBD2 agrees at 7 bases. The germline V gene encodes CDR1 SGHRS and CDR2 YFSETQ. There are 16 residues in the CDR3. J lost 4 bases, V lost 0 bases, and 7 bases had no gene match. The CDR3 DNA reads TGCGCCAGCAGCTTGGCCTTTACGGGGGGTTACAATGAGCAGTTCTTC. Amino acids: CASSLAFTGGYNEQFF.

The chain carries TRBV9 and TRBJ1-2; TRBD1 matches at 7 bases. The trim removed 4 bases at V and 8 bases at J, leaving 5 bases unmatched. This CDR3 has 12 residues. Germline values: CDR1 SGDLS, CDR2 YYNGEE. In DNA, the CDR3 is TGTGCCAGCAGCCTACAGGGGCGAGGCTACACCTTC. Residues: CASSLQGRGYTF.

The chain employs TRBV2 and TRBJ2-5; TRBD1 might be the D (6 bases). The J call may be faulty, since TRBJ2-7 better matches the DNA end. Germline lookup yields CDR1 SNHLY and CDR2 FYNNEI. The CDR3 has 13 residues. CDR3 protein: CASQGQFSYEQYF. CDR3 nucleotide sequence: TGTGCCTCTCAGGGGCAGTTCTCCTACGAGCAGTACTTC.

This chain links TRBV30 with TRBJ1-1; the D is unclear. V lost 2 bases and J 11 bases, leaving 15 bases between the germline ends. CDR1 and CDR2 (germline): GTSNPN, SVGIG (reference sequence). The CDR3 runs to 12 residues. CDR3 in amino acids: CAWSTSRLGAFF. CDR3 coding DNA: TGTGCCTGGAGTACCAGTCGGCTTGGGGCTTTCTTT.

V is TRBV7-2 and J is TRBJ2-7; D is possibly TRBD1 or TRBD2 (5 bases each). Trimming pared 0 bases from V and 1 base from J, leaving 10 bases between. The CDR3 loop spans 15 amino acids. Per germline, CDR1 SGHTA and CDR2 FQGNSA. CDR3 region: CASSLAGTTSYEQYF. As DNA, the CDR3 is TGTGCCAGCAGCTTAGCGGGGACGACTTCCTACGAGCAGTACTTC.

About this clone: Within the sample, other DNA sequences also encode this same CDR3. The chain links TRBV4-3 to TRBJ1-3; 8 bases agree with TRBD1. This CDR3 comprises 15 residues. The trim removed 4 bases at V and 3 bases at J, leaving 5 bases unmatched. CDR1 LGHNA and CDR2 YSLEER come from the germline V gene. The CDR3 bases are TGCGCCAGCAGCCCCGACAGGGGTTTTGGAAACACCATATATTTT. As protein: CASSPDRGFGNTIYF.

This chain uses TRBV6-5 with TRBJ1-5, with D maybe TRBD1 (6 bases). Looked up from germline, CDR1 is MNHEY and CDR2 is SVGAGI. CDR3 length: 15 residues. Trimming took 6 bases from V and 3 from J, leaving 15 bases between them. The CDR3 loop reads CASSSVGGPNQPQHF. The CDR3 DNA follows: TGTGCCAGCAGCTCGGTGGGGGGCCCCAATCAGCCCCAGCATTTT.

The chain is built from TRBV6-5 and TRBJ1-5, with D hard to call. The CDR3 length is 13 residues. Trimming stripped 5 bases from V and 0 bases from J, with 5 bases between. Germline-derived CDR1 and CDR2 are MNHEY and SVGAGI. The CDR3: CASSPYSNQPQHF. The CDR3 nucleotides read TGTGCCAGCAGTCCTTATAGCAATCAGCCCCAGCATTTT.